This TCR beta chain is drawn from a study of shared clonotypes between healthy human individuals. Overall study findings and caveats: Rarefaction exposed incomplete sorted-subset sequencing despite large depth. Naive subsets tended to show greater estimated richness than memory subsets.

On this clone itself: Antigen unknown.

As originally analysed: In the immunoSEQ data, sequences were junction-only and lacked quality scores, so filtering differed. TCRdb's copy holds only in-frame clones and misses some; the assay was immunoSEQ multiplex PCR. The D gene and trimming were derived from the DNA, and the V and J assignments and clone size from that table. Among under 2,500,000 clones, about 94% were seen once, and the ten largest hold 0.1% to 0.15%. Germline V gene data show CDR1 as SEHNR and CDR2 as FQNEAQ (reference sequence). The CDR3 has 15 residues. J gave up 5 bases and V 1 base, and 7 bases lay outside the gene matches.

This chain joins TRBV7-9 and TRBJ1-1; 7 nucleotides align to TRBD1. Source material: naive CD4+ T cells sorted from blood. Subset given: CD45RA+ positively selected. This sequence originates from a man aged 18 to 30 in good health. The CDR3 is CASSLGGGGETEAFF. The CDR3 DNA is TGTGCCAGCAGCTTAGGAGGAGGGGGCGAGACTGAAGCTTTCTTT.